The source of this T cell receptor (beta chain) is a study of PD-L1 blockade in urothelial cancer. Per the germline V gene, CDR1 is LNHNV and CDR2 is YYDKDF (reference sequence). The V end lost 0 bases, the J end lost 7 bases, and 15 bases lay between the germline ends. This CDR3 region has 15 residues. Sequencing was performed with immunoSEQ multiplex PCR; in TCRdb, only in-frame clones are kept and a portion is missing. This table has 30,000 to 40,000 clones, roughly 82% appearing once. Sample time point: pretreatment peripheral blood. This clone was observed a single time. This sequence originates from a man in his sixties with urothelial cancer. Sequenced here: PBMCs, sampled around atezolizumab (anti-PD-L1) treatment. The genes are TRBV15 and TRBJ1-2; possible D gene TRBD1, 5 bases. DNA for the CDR3: TGTGCCACCAGCAGAGAGGTAGGGGATCCGGCTGGCTACACCTTC. Protein: CATSREVGDPAGYTF.